The 8 T cell receptor beta chains given below trace back to one sample, sequenced in a study of EBV T-cell therapy then PD-1 blockade in nasopharyngeal carcinoma. Antigens of these TCRs are unknown. Specified treatment: AdE1-LMPpoly-expanded autologous EBV-specific T-cell therapy followed by anti-PD-1 nivolumab. The table came from immunoSEQ multiplex PCR; TCRdb's copy has only in-frame clones and leaves some out. This table has 15,000 or so clones, around 84% appearing once. Sample: CD8+ T cells from blood, taken at roughly day 110 from a patient whose treatment included autologous EBV-specific T cells and nivolumab. These receptor sequences come from a man aged 40-50 years with nasopharyngeal carcinoma.

This clone has only one observation. This sequence joins TRBV7-9 and TRBJ2-1; D may correspond to TRBD1 or TRBD2 (7 bases each). Per the germline V gene, CDR1 is SEHNR and CDR2 is FQNEAQ (reference sequence). V gave up 5 bases and J gave up 7 bases, with 21 bases separating them. The CDR3 consists of 16 residues. The CDR3 sequence is CASSTPGVQGGNEQFF. The CDR3 bases are TGTGCCAGCAGCACCCCGGGGGTCCAGGGGGGGAATGAGCAGTTCTTC.

The chain carries TRBV12-3 or TRBV12-4 and TRBJ2-5; perhaps TRBD1 as D (5 bases). CDR3 size: 13 residues. V lost 4 bases, J lost 5 bases, and 11 bases lay in between. In DNA, the CDR3 is TGTGCCAGCAGTTGGACATCGTGGGAGACCCAGTACTTC. Its protein is CASSWTSWETQYF.

The chain links TRBV18 to TRBJ2-2, with D possibly being TRBD1 (6 bases). This CDR3 has 14 amino acids. Germline CDR1 is KGHSH and CDR2 is LQKENI. V lost 4 bases and J lost 7, with 13 bases in between. The CDR3 coding sequence is TGTGCCAGCTCACGGGGACATGTAGGCGGGGAGCTGTTTTTT. As protein: CASSRGHVGGELFF.

The chain carries TRBV2 and TRBJ1-1; TRBD1 aligns across 8 bases. The CDR3 consists of 17 residues. V shed 4 bases and J 0 bases; nucleotides not matched to a gene: 10. Germline V lookup: CDR1 SNHLY, CDR2 FYNNEI. In DNA form, the CDR3 reads TGTGCCAGCAGTGGTCGGGAGCAGGACAGGGTGAACACTGAAGCTTTCTTT. The encoded protein is CASSGREQDRVNTEAFF.

The CDR3 bases are TGTGCCAGCAGGAACGAGGGACTCCTCCACGAGCAGTACTTC. This translates into CASRNEGLLHEQYF. The chain uses TRBV3-1 (or the pseudogene TRBV3-2) and TRBJ2-7; TRBD2 might be the D (6 bases). The CDR3 is made up of 14 amino acids. Looked up from germline, CDR1 is LGHDT and CDR2 is YNNKEL (reference sequence). V was clipped by 6 bases and J by 5 bases, with 17 bases between them.

This chain connects TRBV19 to TRBJ2-1; no firm D call. In germline, CDR1 is LNHDA, CDR2 SQIVND (reference sequence). Trimming took 4 bases from V and 0 from J, leaving 10 bases between them. The CDR3 has 15 amino acids. The CDR3 spells CASSTLLSSYNEQFF. DNA for the CDR3: TGTGCCAGTAGTACCCTCCTTAGCTCCTACAATGAGCAGTTCTTC.

V usage is TRBV27 and J usage is TRBJ2-7; D not certain. The CDR3 consists of 14 residues. Germline V gives CDR1 MNHEY, CDR2 SMNVEV (reference sequence). V lost 3 bases and J 2 bases, leaving 11 bases between the germline ends. The CDR3 DNA sequence: TGTGCCAGCAGTTTGGTCCCTAAGGCCTACGAGCAGTACTTC. This codes for CASSLVPKAYEQYF.

This chain joins TRBV9 and TRBJ1-3; weak D call: TRBD1 (5 bases). Germline V gene data show CDR1 as SGDLS and CDR2 as YYNGEE. The length of the CDR3 is 15 residues. Trimming removed 2 bases at V and 0 bases at J, with 9 bases between. The CDR3 region is CASSVGAGSGNTIYF. The CDR3 nucleotides read TGTGCCAGCAGCGTCGGGGCTGGCTCTGGAAACACCATATATTTT.